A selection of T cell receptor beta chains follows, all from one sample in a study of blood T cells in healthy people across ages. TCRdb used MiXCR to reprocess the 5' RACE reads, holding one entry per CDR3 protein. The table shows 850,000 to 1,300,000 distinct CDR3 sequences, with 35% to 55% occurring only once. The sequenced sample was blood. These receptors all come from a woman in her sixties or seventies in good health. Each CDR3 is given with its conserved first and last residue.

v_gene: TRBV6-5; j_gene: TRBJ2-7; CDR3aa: CASGTALGREQYF
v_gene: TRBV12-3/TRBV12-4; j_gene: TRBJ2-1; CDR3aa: CASSFESGRWNEQFF
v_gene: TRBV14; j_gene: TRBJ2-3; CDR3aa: CASSKTGFSTDTQYF
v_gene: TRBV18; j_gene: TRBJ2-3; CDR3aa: CASSPLTAGTQGDTQYF
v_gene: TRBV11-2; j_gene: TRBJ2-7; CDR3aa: CASSTDGQAYEQYF
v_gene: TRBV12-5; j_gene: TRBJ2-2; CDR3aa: CASAEQNTGELFF
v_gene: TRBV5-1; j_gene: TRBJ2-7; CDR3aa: CASSPGGWSSYEQYF
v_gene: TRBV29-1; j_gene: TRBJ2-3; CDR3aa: CSVYLEGRVDTQYF
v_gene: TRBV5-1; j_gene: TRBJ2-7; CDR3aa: CASSLETGVYEQYF
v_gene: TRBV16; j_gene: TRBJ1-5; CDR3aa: CASSHGDSNQPQHF
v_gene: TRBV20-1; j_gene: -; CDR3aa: CSASAPGLAVYEQYF
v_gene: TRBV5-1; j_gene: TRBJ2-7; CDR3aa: CASSLAGQGSSYEQYF
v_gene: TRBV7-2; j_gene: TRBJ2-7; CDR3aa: CASSFPGLASDEQYF
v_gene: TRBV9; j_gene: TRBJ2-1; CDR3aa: CASSVGLANEQFF
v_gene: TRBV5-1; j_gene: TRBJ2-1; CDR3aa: CASSPEGGRPYNEQFF
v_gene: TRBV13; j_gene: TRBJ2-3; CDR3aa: CASSRGAGGQGRTDTQYF
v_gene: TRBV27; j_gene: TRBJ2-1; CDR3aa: CASSVGRGGKQFF
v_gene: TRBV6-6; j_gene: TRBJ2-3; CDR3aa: CATDGRMTDTQYF
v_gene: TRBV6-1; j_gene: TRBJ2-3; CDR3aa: CASSERGSGTDTQYF
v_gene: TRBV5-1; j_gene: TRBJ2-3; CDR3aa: CASSVTGGSDTQYF
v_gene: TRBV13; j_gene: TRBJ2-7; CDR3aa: CASSLRLADYEQYF
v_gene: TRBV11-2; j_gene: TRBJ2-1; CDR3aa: CASSLATEQFF
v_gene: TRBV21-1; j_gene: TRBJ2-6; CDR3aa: CASSKGGGFPGANVLTF
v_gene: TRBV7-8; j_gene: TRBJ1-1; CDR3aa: CASSLGGRGALTEAFF
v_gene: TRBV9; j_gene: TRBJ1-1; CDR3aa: CASSETPGDTEAFF
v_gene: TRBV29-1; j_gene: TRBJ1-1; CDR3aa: CSVDRGVGSNTEAFF
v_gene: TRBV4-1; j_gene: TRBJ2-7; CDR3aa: CASSRGLNYEQYF
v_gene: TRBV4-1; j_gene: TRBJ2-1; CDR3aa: CASSREDPGLAGGPGYNEQFF
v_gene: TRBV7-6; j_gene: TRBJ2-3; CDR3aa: CASSYLTSGRQYF
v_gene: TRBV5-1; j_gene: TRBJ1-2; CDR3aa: CASSLNRVGYGYTF
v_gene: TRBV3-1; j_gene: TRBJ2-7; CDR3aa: CASSQPAGGSYEQYF
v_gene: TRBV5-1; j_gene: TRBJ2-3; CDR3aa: CASSWGTSGGDTQYF
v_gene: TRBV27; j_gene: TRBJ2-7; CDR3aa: CASSSGAGYEQYF
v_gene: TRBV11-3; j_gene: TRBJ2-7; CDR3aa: CASSSGLAGGYNEQYF
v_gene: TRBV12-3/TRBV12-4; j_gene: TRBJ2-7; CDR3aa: CASSRVMGYEQYF
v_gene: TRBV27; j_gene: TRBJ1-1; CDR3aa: CASSLSSQGASPEAFF
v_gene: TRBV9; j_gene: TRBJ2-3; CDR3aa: CASSVSGSGGTDTQYF
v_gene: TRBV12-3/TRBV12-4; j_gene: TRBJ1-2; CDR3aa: CASSLRATGWGYTF
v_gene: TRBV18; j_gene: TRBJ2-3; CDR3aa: CASSPLAGGLTDTQYF
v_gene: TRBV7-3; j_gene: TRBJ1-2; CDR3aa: CASSPSAGWGYTF
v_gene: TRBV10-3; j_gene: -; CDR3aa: CAISESGTGSYNEQYF
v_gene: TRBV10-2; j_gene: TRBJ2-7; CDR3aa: CASTLGTRGYEQYF
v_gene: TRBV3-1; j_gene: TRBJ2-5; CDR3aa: CASSNGVETQYF